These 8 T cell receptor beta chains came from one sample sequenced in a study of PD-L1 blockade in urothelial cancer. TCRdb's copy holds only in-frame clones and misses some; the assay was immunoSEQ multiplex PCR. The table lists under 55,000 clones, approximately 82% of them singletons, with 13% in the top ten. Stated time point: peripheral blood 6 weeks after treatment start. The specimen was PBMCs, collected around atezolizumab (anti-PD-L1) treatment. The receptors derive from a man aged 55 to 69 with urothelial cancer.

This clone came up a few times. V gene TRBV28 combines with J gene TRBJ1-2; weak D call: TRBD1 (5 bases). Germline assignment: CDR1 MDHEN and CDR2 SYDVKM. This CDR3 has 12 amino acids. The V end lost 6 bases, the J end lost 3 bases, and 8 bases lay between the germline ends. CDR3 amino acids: CASSPGDYGYTF. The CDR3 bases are TGTGCCAGCAGCCCGGGGGACTATGGCTACACCTTC.

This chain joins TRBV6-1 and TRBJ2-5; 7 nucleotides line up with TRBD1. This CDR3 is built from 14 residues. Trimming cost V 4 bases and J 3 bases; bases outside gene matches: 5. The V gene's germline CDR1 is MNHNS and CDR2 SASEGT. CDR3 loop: CASSAPGTEETQYF. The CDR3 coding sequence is TGTGCCAGCAGTGCGCCCGGGACAGAAGAGACCCAGTACTTC.

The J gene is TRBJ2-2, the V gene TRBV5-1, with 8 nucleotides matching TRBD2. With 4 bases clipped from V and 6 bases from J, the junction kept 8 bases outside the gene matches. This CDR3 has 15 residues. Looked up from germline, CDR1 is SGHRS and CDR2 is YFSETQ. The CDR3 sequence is CASSVSGSVSGELFF. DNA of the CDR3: TGCGCCAGCAGCGTGAGCGGGAGCGTATCCGGGGAGCTGTTTTTT.

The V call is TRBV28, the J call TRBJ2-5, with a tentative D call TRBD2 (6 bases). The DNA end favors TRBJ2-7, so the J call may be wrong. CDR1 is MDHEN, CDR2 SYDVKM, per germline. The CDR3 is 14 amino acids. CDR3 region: CASSLRGSGYEQYF. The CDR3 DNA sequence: TGTGCCAGCAGCCTACGAGGGAGCGGGTACGAGCAGTACTTC.

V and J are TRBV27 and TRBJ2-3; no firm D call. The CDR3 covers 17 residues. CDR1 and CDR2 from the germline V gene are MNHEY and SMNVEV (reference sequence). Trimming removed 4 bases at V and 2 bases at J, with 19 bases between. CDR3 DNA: TGTGCCAGCAGTTCTGTCCTAGGTTCGACGCTCACAGATACGCAGTATTTT. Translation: CASSSVLGSTLTDTQYF.

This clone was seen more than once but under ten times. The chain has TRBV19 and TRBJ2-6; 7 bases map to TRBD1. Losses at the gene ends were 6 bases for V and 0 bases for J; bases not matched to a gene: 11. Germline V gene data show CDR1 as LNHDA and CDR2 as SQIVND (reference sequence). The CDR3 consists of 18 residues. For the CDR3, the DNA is TGTGCCAGTAGGGATAAGGGGACAGATTTCTCTGGGGCCAACGTCCTGACTTTC. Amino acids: CASRDKGTDFSGANVLTF. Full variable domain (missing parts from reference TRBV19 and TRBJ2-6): DGGITQSPKYLFRKEGQNVTLSCEQNLNHDAMYWYRQDPGQGLRLIYYSQIVNDFQKGDIAEGYSVSREKKESFPLTVTSAQKNPTAFYLCASRDKGTDFSGANVLTFGAGSRLTVL.

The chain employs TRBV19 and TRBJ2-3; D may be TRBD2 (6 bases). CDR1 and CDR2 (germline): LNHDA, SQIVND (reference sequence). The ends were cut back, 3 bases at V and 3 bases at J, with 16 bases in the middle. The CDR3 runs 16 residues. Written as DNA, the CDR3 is TGTGCCAGTAGTATTGACCCGGGCGGGGCAACAGATACGCAGTATTTT. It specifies CASSIDPGGATDTQYF.

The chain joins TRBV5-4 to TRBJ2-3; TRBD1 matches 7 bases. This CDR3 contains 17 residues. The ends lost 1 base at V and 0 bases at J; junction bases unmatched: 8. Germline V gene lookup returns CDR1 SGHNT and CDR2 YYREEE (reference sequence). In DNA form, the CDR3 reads TGTGCCAGCAGCTTGTACGCAGGGGGTCTTAGCACAGATACGCAGTATTTT. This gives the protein CASSLYAGGLSTDTQYF.